This TCR beta chain was found in a study of early T cells in non-severe SARS-CoV-2 infection. TCRdb re-derived calls from the 5' RACE reads in MiXCR, one entry per CDR3 protein. The sample lists roughly 16,000 distinct CDR3 sequences, over 5.5% occurring once. V lost 6 bases, J lost 0 bases, and 12 bases lay in between. CDR3 length: 16 residues. Germline CDR1 and CDR2: LNHDA and SQIVND (reference sequence). This TCR derives from an adult who was a healthcare worker with PCR-confirmed SARS-CoV-2 infection or an uninfected control (not recorded which). This chain connects TRBV19 to TRBJ2-6, with D maybe TRBD1 (6 bases). This specimen consisted of whole blood, obtained at baseline. CDR3 in amino acids: CASSEQGISGANVLTF. CDR3 in DNA: TGTGCCAGTAGCGAACAGGGCATCTCTGGGGCCAACGTCCTGACTTTC. Full variable domain (outside the CDR3, taken from reference TRBV19 and TRBJ2-6): DGGITQSPKYLFRKEGQNVTLSCEQNLNHDAMYWYRQDPGQGLRLIYYSQIVNDFQKGDIAEGYSVSREKKESFPLTVTSAQKNPTAFYLCASSEQGISGANVLTFGAGSRLTVL.